This TCR beta chain was obtained from a study of T cell changes during pregnancy in multiple sclerosis. Assay used: immunoSEQ multiplex PCR; TCRdb lists only in-frame clones, some missing. The data show tens of thousands of clones, around nine tenths seen once. V dropped 3 bases and J dropped 8; count of bases not matched to a gene: 2. The germline V gene has CDR1 MNHEY and CDR2 SMNVEV (reference sequence). The CDR3 consists of 14 residues. The TCR was taken from a female donor with multiple sclerosis, enrolled in a pregnancy study. The rearrangement uses TRBV27 and TRBJ2-1; 12 bases fit TRBD2. The sequencing here drew on CD8+ T cells from peripheral blood mononuclear cells, taken before pregnancy. CDR3: CASSFLAGGYEQFF. The CDR3 DNA sequence: TGTGCCAGCAGTTTCCTAGCGGGGGGGTATGAGCAGTTCTTC.